The present T cell receptor (beta chain) was sequenced within a study of T cells in Graves' hyperthyroidism and ophthalmopathy. Uncontrolled infection, other autoimmune disease, pregnancy or lactation disqualified patients from enrolment. Researchers took RNA transcripts and amplified the TCR beta CDR3 regions from them. A first-round RT-PCR of the TCR CDR3 used the HTBI primer set. A single record per CDR3 protein comes from TCRdb applying MiXCR to the multiplex PCR reads. The sample has around 270,000 distinct CDR3 sequences, approximately 19% seen once. This CDR3 region has 15 residues. The V gene lost 1 base and the J gene lost 2 bases, with 9 bases spanning the gap. Germline V CDR1 and CDR2: KGHDR, SFDVKD. This clonotype has a count of ten or more.

This TCR came from a man aged 50-60 years with Graves' ophthalmopathy. The genes are TRBV24-1 and TRBJ2-3; D assignment may be TRBD1 or TRBD2 (5 bases each). Sequenced sample: blood. The CDR3 sequence is CATSDFGGDTDTQYF. CDR3 sequence (DNA): TGTGCCACCAGTGATTTTGGGGGAGACACAGATACGCAGTATTTT.